This entry concerns a single TCR beta chain. The antigen is undetermined. The data belong to a study of post-analysis software for immune sequencing data. Overall study findings and caveats: Patients showed TRBV5-6, TRBV5-1 and TRBV20-1 among 4 or 5 TRBV segments more frequent than in controls.

Unique molecular identifiers tagged the TCR beta cDNA libraries. Each CDR3 protein gets one entry after TCRdb re-called the PCR reads with MiXCR. This sample has some 700,000 distinct CDR3 sequences, with 55% to 60% found just once. V was shortened by 3 bases and J by 1 base, with 12 bases between the two germline ends. The CDR3 runs to 15 residues. The V gene's germline CDR1 is ENHRY and CDR2 SYGVKD. The sequence was obtained from a girl aged 2-10 years with multiple sclerosis. Sequenced input: blood. The chain employs TRBV10-3 and TRBJ2-5; D possibly corresponds to TRBD1 (6 bases). The CDR3 DNA reads TGTGCCATCAGTGAAGGGCAGGGGATCCAAGAGACCCAGTACTTC. Protein sequence: CAISEGQGIQETQYF.